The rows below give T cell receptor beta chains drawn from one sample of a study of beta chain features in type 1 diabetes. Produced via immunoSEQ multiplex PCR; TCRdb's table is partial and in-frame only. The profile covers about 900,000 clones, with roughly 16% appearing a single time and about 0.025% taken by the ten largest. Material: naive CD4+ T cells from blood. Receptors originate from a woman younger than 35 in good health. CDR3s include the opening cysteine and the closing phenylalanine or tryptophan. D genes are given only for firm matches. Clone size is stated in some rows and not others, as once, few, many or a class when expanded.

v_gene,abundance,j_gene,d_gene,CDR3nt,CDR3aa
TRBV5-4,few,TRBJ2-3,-,TGTGCCAGCAGCCCTAAAGCGGGTACAGATACGCAGTATTTT,CASSPKAGTDTQYF
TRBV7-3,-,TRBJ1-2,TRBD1,TGTGCCAGCAGCTTATCGGGACAGGGGGCCTATGGCTACACCTTC,CASSLSGQGAYGYTF
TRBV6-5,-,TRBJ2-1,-,TGTGCCAGCAGTTACTCCGGACTGTTTCGCAATGAGCAGTTCTTC,CASSYSGLFRNEQFF
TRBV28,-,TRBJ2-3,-,TGTGCCAGCAGTATCGTACAGGCTTCGAGCACAGATACGCAGTATTTT,CASSIVQASSTDTQYF
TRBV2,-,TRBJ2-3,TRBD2,TGTGCCAGCAGTAGCGATTCGGCGGGAGGGTCGACAGATACGCAGTATTTT,CASSSDSAGGSTDTQYF
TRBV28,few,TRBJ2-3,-,TGTGCCAGCCGAACGACTGGCTCAGATACGCAGTATTTT,CASRTTGSDTQYF
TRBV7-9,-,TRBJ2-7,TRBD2,TGTGCCAGCAGCTTCGGGGGGAGCATAAGAGAGCAGTACTTC,CASSFGGSIREQYF
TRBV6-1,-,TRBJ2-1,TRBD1,TGTGCCAGCAGTGAAATGGGCAGGGGGCAGCAGCAGTTCTTC,CASSEMGRGQQQFF
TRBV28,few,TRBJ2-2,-,TGTGCCAGCAGCCCCTCTTTCACCGGGGAGCTGTTTTTT,CASSPSFTGELFF
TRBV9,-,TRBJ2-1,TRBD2,TGTGCCAGCAGCACACGAACTAGCGACATTTCTAGTGAGCAGTTCTTC,CASSTRTSDISSEQFF
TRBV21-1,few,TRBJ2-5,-,TGTGCCAGCAGCAATCGGGAGACCCAGTACTTC,CASSNRETQYF
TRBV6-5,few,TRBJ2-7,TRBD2,TGTGCCAGCAGTTACTCTGTAGCGGGGACCTACGAGCAGTACTTC,CASSYSVAGTYEQYF
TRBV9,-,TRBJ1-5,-,TGTGCCAGCAGCGTAGAGGGAGATAGCAATCAGCCCCAGCATTTT,CASSVEGDSNQPQHF
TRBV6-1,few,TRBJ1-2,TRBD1,TGTGCCAGCAGTGCAACGACAGGGCCCGCTAACTATGGCTACACCTTC,CASSATTGPANYGYTF
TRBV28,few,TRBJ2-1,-,TGTGCCAGCAGGCTCGCCGCTGAGCAGTTCTTC,CASRLAAEQFF
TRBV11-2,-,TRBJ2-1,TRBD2,TGTGCCAGCAGCTTAACGGCGGGAGCAGGTTGGAATGAGCAGTTCTTC,CASSLTAGAGWNEQFF
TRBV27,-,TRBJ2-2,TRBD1,TGTGCCAGCAGTGCTTTAAACAGGGGAACCGGGGAGCTGTTTTTT,CASSALNRGTGELFF
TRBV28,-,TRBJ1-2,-,TGTGCCAGCAGTTCGTTTAAGCTTCGATATGGCTACACCTTC,CASSSFKLRYGYTF
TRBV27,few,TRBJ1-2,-,TGTGCCAGCAGTTTCGACAACTATGGCTACACCTTC,CASSFDNYGYTF
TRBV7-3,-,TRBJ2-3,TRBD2,TGTGCCAGCAGCCTACTAGCGGGATCAACCACAGATACGCAGTATTTT,CASSLLAGSTTDTQYF
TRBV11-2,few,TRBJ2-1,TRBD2,TGTGCCAGCAGCTACCTAGCGGGGCGGAACAATGAGCAGTTCTTC,CASSYLAGRNNEQFF
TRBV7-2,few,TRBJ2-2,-,TGTGCCAGCAGCCTGCGCAGGAACACCGGGGAGCTGTTTTTT,CASSLRRNTGELFF
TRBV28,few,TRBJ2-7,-,TGTGCCAGCAGTTTCGGGTCTGCCTACGAGCAGTACTTC,CASSFGSAYEQYF
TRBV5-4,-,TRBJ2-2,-,TGTGCCAGCAGCTTGGTTTCCAGCGGTTTAAACACCGGGGAGCTGTTTTTT,CASSLVSSGLNTGELFF
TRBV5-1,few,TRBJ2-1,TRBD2,TGCGCCAGCAGCCCGGCTAGCGGTAGCTCCTACAATGAGCAGTTCTTC,CASSPASGSSYNEQFF
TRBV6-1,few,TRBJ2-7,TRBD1,TGTGCCAGCTCCCCGGATTCCCGGGACAGGGAGTACTTC,CASSPDSRDREYF
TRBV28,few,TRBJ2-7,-,TGTGCCAGCGGCTACGAGCAGTACTTC,CASGYEQYF
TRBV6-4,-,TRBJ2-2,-,TGTGCCAGCAGTCAGATAGCGGCAGGGGAGCTGTTTTTT,CASSQIAAGELFF
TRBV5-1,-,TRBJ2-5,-,TGCGCCAGCAGCTTGGCTTTGATAGAGACCCAGTACTTC,CASSLALIETQYF
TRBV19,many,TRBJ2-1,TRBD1,TGTGCCAGTAGTTCCCGACAGGGGCCCCTGATCTTC,CASSSRQGPLIF
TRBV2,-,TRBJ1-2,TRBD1,TGTGCCAGCAGTGACCACAGGGGGCGGAGTGGCTACACCTTC,CASSDHRGRSGYTF
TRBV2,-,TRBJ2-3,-,TGTGCCAGCAGTGACCCGGACAGCAGCACAGATACGCAGTATTTT,CASSDPDSSTDTQYF
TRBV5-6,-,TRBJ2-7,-,TGTGCCAGCAGCTCAGGGTACGAGCAGTACTTC,CASSSGYEQYF
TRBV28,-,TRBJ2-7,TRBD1,TGTGCCAGCAGCAACCCGGGACAGGTCTACGAGCAGTACTTC,CASSNPGQVYEQYF
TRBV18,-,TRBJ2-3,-,TGTGCCAGCTCACCACGGGGGCTCGATACGCAGTATTTT,CASSPRGLDTQYF
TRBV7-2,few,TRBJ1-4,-,TGTGCCAGCAGCGACTCCTGGGGGGCGCCTGAAAAACTGTTTTTT,CASSDSWGAPEKLFF
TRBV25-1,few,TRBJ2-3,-,TGTGCCTGGGGCGGGGAGAAATTCCGGGATACGCAGTATTTT,CAWGGEKFRDTQYF
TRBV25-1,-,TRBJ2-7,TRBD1,TGTGCCAGCAGTGAAGTCCGGGACAGGTCTGTGCAGTACTTC,CASSEVRDRSVQYF
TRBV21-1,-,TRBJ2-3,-,TGTGCCAGCAGCCGAACTAGGACAGGGAGCCCAGATACGCAGTATTTT,CASSRTRTGSPDTQYF
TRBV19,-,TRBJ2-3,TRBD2,TGTGCCAGTAGTTTCGGACTAGCGGGAGCAGATACGCAGTATTTT,CASSFGLAGADTQYF
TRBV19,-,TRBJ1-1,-,TGTGCCAGTAAGAGGACCTCGGTCGGCAACACTGAAGCTTTCTTT,CASKRTSVGNTEAFF
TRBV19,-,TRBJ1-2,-,TGTGCCAGTAACCCAGAGCCCGCGGAAAACTATGGCTACACCTTC,CASNPEPAENYGYTF
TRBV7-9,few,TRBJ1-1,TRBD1,TGTGCCAGCAGCGGACGGACAGGTCAGAACACTGAAGCTTTCTTT,CASSGRTGQNTEAFF
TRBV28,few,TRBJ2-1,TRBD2,TGTGCCAGCAGTTTTCCGGGACTAGCGTACAATGAGCAGTTCTTC,CASSFPGLAYNEQFF